A single T cell receptor beta chain is shown here with its context. The record originates from a study of blood T cell repertoires in COVID-19. Study at large: The origin of the acute and convalescent COVID-19 samples was the United States, Italy and Spain.

The CDR3 has 14 residues. Trimming pared 0 bases from V and 8 bases from J, leaving 13 bases between. Germline assignment: CDR1 LGHNA and CDR2 YNFKEQ. All enrollees were roughly 18 to 95 years old and from about 25 US areas. Membership in each cohort depended on participant-reported clinical history. Per the study methods: Reference gene primer amplification gave nucleated cell count estimates. Assay used: immunoSEQ multiplex PCR; TCRdb lists only in-frame clones, some missing. Clonal size and the V and J genes are those of that table, whereas D and trimming came from the DNA. The sample holds about 250,000 clones, about nine tenths seen once.

The chain recombines TRBV4-2 with TRBJ1-1; D call uncertain. The sample was PBMCs or T cells enriched from blood (not recorded which). The sequence came from a woman aged 30 to 39 with acute COVID-19. This CDR3 is CASSQDQPRREAFF. Written as DNA, the CDR3 is TGTGCCAGCAGCCAAGATCAACCGAGGAGGGAAGCTTTCTTT.